Below are 27 T cell receptor beta chains sequenced from a single sample in a study of blood T cell repertoires in COVID-19. The repertoire was sequenced with immunoSEQ multiplex PCR; TCRdb's copy has only in-frame clones and lacks some. The data contain approximately 68,000 clones, around 87% of them singletons. The sequenced sample was peripheral blood. Receptors were obtained from a man aged 50-60 years with active COVID-19.

The chain joins TRBV15 to TRBJ2-3; possible D gene TRBD2, 6 bases. The CDR3 has 13 residues. The germline V gene encodes CDR1 LNHNV and CDR2 YYDKDF (reference sequence). Trimming took 5 bases from V and 6 from J, leaving 12 bases between them. The CDR3: CATSLGAGDTQYF. The CDR3 nucleotides are TGTGCCACCAGCTTAGGGGCGGGGGATACGCAGTATTTT.

The rearrangement joins TRBV9 to TRBJ2-7, with TRBD1 as a possible D gene (6 bases). The germline V gene has CDR1 SGDLS and CDR2 YYNGEE. This CDR3 region has 15 residues. The ends were cut back, 3 bases at V and 2 bases at J, with 15 bases in the middle. The CDR3 sequence is CASSALQGGPYEQYF. CDR3 nucleotide sequence: TGTGCCAGCAGCGCCCTACAGGGTGGACCCTACGAGCAGTACTTC.

The chain links TRBV2 to TRBJ2-1, with 12 bases lining up with TRBD2. Per germline, CDR1 SNHLY and CDR2 FYNNEI. The CDR3 spans 18 residues. With V trimmed by 2 bases and J by 0 bases, 5 bases remained unmatched. CDR3 sequence: CASSEPLAGGFSYNEQFF. CDR3 DNA sequence: TGTGCCAGCAGTGAACCCCTAGCGGGAGGGTTCTCCTACAATGAGCAGTTCTTC.

The chain couples TRBV6-5 to TRBJ1-2; D uncertain. Germline CDR1 reads MNHEY; CDR2 reads SVGAGI. The ends were cut back, 5 bases at V and 6 bases at J, with 13 bases in the middle. This CDR3 region has 13 residues. CDR3 amino acids: CASSPRTPHGYTF. CDR3 DNA sequence: TGTGCCAGCAGTCCCCGGACTCCCCATGGCTACACCTTC.

The genes are TRBV6-2 or TRBV6-3 and TRBJ2-5, with 7 bases fitting TRBD2. The V segment lost 6 bases and the J segment 5 bases; nucleotides outside the gene matches: 6. The germline gives CDR1 MNHEY, CDR2 SVGEGT. The CDR3 covers 13 residues. This CDR3 reads CASSLAATETQYF. DNA for the CDR3: TGTGCCAGCAGCCTAGCGGCCACCGAGACCCAGTACTTC.

The chain uses TRBV7-2 and TRBJ2-7, with 9 bases lining up with TRBD1. The length of the CDR3 is 16 residues. The germline V gene encodes CDR1 SGHTA and CDR2 FQGNSA. After removal of 5 bases from V and 7 bases from J, the junction contained 15 bases not matched to a gene. CDR3 nucleotides: TGTGCCAGCAGCCCGAGCCCGGGACAGGGCACGCGAGAGCAGTACTTC. Protein sequence: CASSPSPGQGTREQYF.

This clone has only a few counts. DNA of the CDR3: TGTGCCAGCAGTGAAGTGGGGCCGGGACAGGGATCCTACGAGCAGTACTTC. It yields the protein CASSEVGPGQGSYEQYF. The chain uses TRBV6-1 and TRBJ2-7; 9 positions match TRBD1. The CDR3 has 17 residues. V was pared by 1 base and J by 1 base, with 8 bases of the junction left unmatched. The germline CDR1 and CDR2 sequences are MNHNS and SASEGT.

The chain has TRBV5-6 and TRBJ1-3; no definite D call. The V gene's germline CDR1 is SGHDT and CDR2 YYEEEE. The V and J ends lost 0 bases and 0 bases respectively, with 10 bases between them. This CDR3 comprises 16 residues. The CDR3 nucleotides are TGTGCCAGCAGCTTGGGGTTTCTATCCTCTGGAAACACCATATATTTT. Protein product: CASSLGFLSSGNTIYF.

This clone was seen once. The chain carries TRBV25-1 and TRBJ1-2, with no clear D. Germline CDR1 is MGHDK and CDR2 is SYGVNS. Trimming removed 5 bases at V and 0 bases at J, with 13 bases between. The CDR3 has 15 amino acids. The CDR3 nucleotides read TGTGCCAGCAGTCCCAGTGAGCGAGCTAACTATGGCTACACCTTC. This translates into CASSPSERANYGYTF.

For the CDR3, the DNA is TGCGCCAGCAGCCAGGGACTAATCAGTGAGCAGTTCTTC. It translates to CASSQGLISEQFF. V is TRBV4-3 and J is TRBJ2-1; TRBD2 matches 7 bases. The V gene end was trimmed by 3 bases and the J gene end by 9 bases; junction bases not matched to a gene: 5. There are 13 residues in the CDR3. Germline lookup yields CDR1 LGHNA and CDR2 YSLEER.

Note on this clone: Distinct nucleotide sequences in the sample also encode this CDR3. This sequence joins TRBV7-2 and TRBJ1-4; D may be TRBD1 (6 bases). The CDR3 spans 15 residues. Germline-derived CDR1 and CDR2 are SGHTA and FQGNSA. Deletions cut 3 bases from V and 7 bases from J, with 15 bases between. CDR3 nucleotide sequence: TGTGCCAGCAGCTTTGGGGGGGCGGGGGGTGAAAAACTGTTTTTT. This encodes CASSFGGAGGEKLFF.

A few counts support this clone. This chain joins TRBV5-6 and TRBJ2-7; 12 bases are a match to TRBD2. Germline V gene data show CDR1 as SGHDT and CDR2 as YYEEEE. Trimming at V came to 2 bases and at J to 6 bases, leaving 3 bases not matched to a gene. CDR3 length: 14 residues. The CDR3 DNA follows: TGTGCCAGCAGCTTAGGACTAGCGGGGAGCGAGCAGTACTTC. Its protein is CASSLGLAGSEQYF.

The chain has TRBV3-1 (or the pseudogene TRBV3-2) and TRBJ1-3, with unresolved D. The V and J ends lost 8 bases and 3 bases respectively, with 17 bases between them. Germline CDR1 and CDR2: LGHDT and YNNKEL (reference sequence). The CDR3 covers 15 residues. In nucleotides, the CDR3 is TGTGCCAGCCGGGAAAACCAAATCCGTGGAAACACCATATATTTT. Its translation is CASRENQIRGNTIYF.

This chain joins TRBV6-5 and TRBJ1-2; 7 bases fit TRBD1. Germline V gives CDR1 MNHEY, CDR2 SVGAGI. CDR3 length equals 15 residues. Trimming took 0 bases from V and 8 from J; bases not matched to a gene: 9. The CDR3 DNA reads as TGTGCCAGCAGTTACTCGGCAACAGGGGTGAGCGGCTACACCTTC. It translates to CASSYSATGVSGYTF.

The chain uses TRBV27 and TRBJ1-5, with D possibly being TRBD1 (5 bases). V lost 2 bases to trimming and J lost 5 bases, with 19 bases between them. The germline CDR1 and CDR2 sequences are MNHEY and SMNVEV (reference sequence). The CDR3 length is 17 residues. For the CDR3, the DNA is TGTGCCAGCAGTTTAAAGGGGACTCCCTCAACGGATCAGCCCCAGCATTTT. This sequence encodes CASSLKGTPSTDQPQHF.

The chain carries TRBV6-1 and TRBJ2-1; D is possibly TRBD1 (5 bases). Germline assignment: CDR1 MNHNS and CDR2 SASEGT. V lost 0 bases to trimming and J lost 12 bases, with 15 bases between them. CDR3 length: 14 amino acids. CDR3 DNA sequence: TGTGCCAGCAGTGAAGCCCGACAGTCCCCAGGGCAGTTCTTC. The encoded protein is CASSEARQSPGQFF.

V is TRBV19 and J is TRBJ2-1; 14 bases fit TRBD2. Germline V gene sequence: CDR1 LNHDA, CDR2 SQIVND (reference sequence). V shed 5 bases, J shed 9 bases, and the junction held 9 bases outside the gene matches. This CDR3 region has 16 residues. Here the CDR3 reads CASSAGLAGGWSEQFF. DNA of the CDR3: TGTGCCAGTAGTGCAGGACTAGCGGGAGGATGGAGTGAGCAGTTCTTC.

V gene TRBV2 combines with J gene TRBJ2-5; no clear D. The V and J ends lost 4 bases and 5 bases respectively, with 8 bases between them. The CDR3 totals 12 residues. Germline values: CDR1 SNHLY, CDR2 FYNNEI. The CDR3 DNA sequence: TGTGCCAGCAGTGGGGCAGCCGAGACCCAGTACTTC. It is translated as CASSGAAETQYF.

The genes are TRBV5-5 and TRBJ2-6, with D perhaps matching TRBD1 (5 bases). The ends were cut back, 4 bases at V and 12 bases at J, with 14 bases in the middle. Germline values: CDR1 SGHKS, CDR2 YYEKEE (reference sequence). The CDR3 is made up of 13 amino acids. CDR3 in amino acids: CASSPPGSGVLTF. Here the CDR3 DNA reads TGTGCCAGCAGCCCCCCAGGGTCAGGCGTCCTGACTTTC.

The chain has TRBV5-8 and TRBJ2-4; 9 nucleotides line up with TRBD1. After removal of 4 bases from V and 0 bases from J, the junction contained 5 bases not matched to a gene. The CDR3 is 16 residues long. Germline V lookup: CDR1 SGHTS, CDR2 YDEGEE. This CDR3 is CASSPGTGIAKNIQYF. As DNA, the CDR3 is TGTGCCAGCAGCCCCGGGACAGGGATAGCCAAAAACATTCAGTACTTC.

The J gene is TRBJ2-3, the V gene TRBV5-1; 7 bases map to TRBD2. After removal of 4 bases from V and 2 bases from J, the junction contained 13 bases not matched to a gene. Germline V CDR1 and CDR2: SGHRS, YFSETQ. The CDR3 consists of 17 residues. The CDR3 coding sequence is TGCGCCAGCAGCCCGGGACTACTCTCTTCTTCCACAGATACGCAGTATTTT. Protein: CASSPGLLSSSTDTQYF.

The sample holds one count of this clone. The chain combines TRBV5-1 with TRBJ2-7, with 11 nucleotides matching TRBD1. Germline CDR1 and CDR2: SGHRS and YFSETQ. Germline trimming cut 3 bases from V and 6 bases from J; bases unmatched to any gene: 14. CDR3 length equals 17 residues. CDR3 bases: TGCGCCAGCAGCTCTGGGACAGGGGGATCTTATCTCCCCGAGCAGTACTTC. This sequence encodes CASSSGTGGSYLPEQYF.

V and J are TRBV5-8 and TRBJ1-5, with TRBD1 matching over 7 bases. The CDR3 loop spans 15 amino acids. Germline-derived CDR1 and CDR2 are SGHTS and YDEGEE. The ends lost 0 bases at V and 6 bases at J; junction bases unmatched: 6. The CDR3 DNA reads TGTGCCAGCAGCTTGGCCGAGGGGGCCGGTCAGCCCCAGCATTTT. Translated, it gives CASSLAEGAGQPQHF.

This clone was detected only a few times. This chain links TRBV2 with TRBJ1-1; D gene uncertain. Trimming removed 3 bases from V and 8 bases from J, with 7 bases in between. Germline-derived CDR1 and CDR2 are SNHLY and FYNNEI. This CDR3 spans 11 amino acids. The CDR3 is CASSDLTEAFF. Written as DNA, the CDR3 is TGTGCCAGCAGTGACTTAACAGAAGCTTTCTTT.

The chain has TRBV4-3 and TRBJ1-1; D not certain. The germline CDR1 and CDR2 sequences are LGHNA and YSLEER. Trimming cost V 4 bases and J 2 bases, with 8 bases left between them. This CDR3 is built from 13 residues. The CDR3 sequence: CASSPTTNTEAFF. Written as DNA, the CDR3 is TGCGCCAGCAGCCCTACTACCAACACTGAAGCTTTCTTT.

The chain carries TRBV19 and TRBJ2-7; the D gene is possibly TRBD1 (7 bases). The CDR3 spans 18 residues. Trimming shortened V by 2 bases and J by 5 bases, and 25 bases separated the two germline ends. Germline CDR1 LNHDA, CDR2 SQIVND (reference sequence). Written as DNA, the CDR3 is TGTGCCAGTAGTATATTACCGGGGCAGGGGGGCCTTATGAACGAGCAGTACTTC. It encodes CASSILPGQGGLMNEQYF.

The V call is TRBV30, the J call TRBJ1-2; D possibly corresponds to TRBD1 (5 bases). Deletions cut 0 bases from V and 0 bases from J, with 14 bases between. The CDR3 is 16 amino acids. Germline V CDR1 and CDR2: GTSNPN, SVGIG (reference sequence). CDR3 nucleotides: TGTGCCTGGAGTGTTAACCAGGGCCTAACTAACTATGGCTACACCTTC. Translated: CAWSVNQGLTNYGYTF.